Listed below are T cell receptor beta chains from one sample, sequenced in a study of blood T cell repertoires in COVID-19. The data were produced by immunoSEQ multiplex PCR, yet TCRdb's version contains in-frame clones alone and is incomplete. Of 60,000 to 85,000 clones listed, roughly 90% are singletons. Sequencing was done on a sample of peripheral blood. The source is a man aged 35 to 55 with COVID-19, enrolled during active disease. CDR3s include the opening cysteine and the closing phenylalanine or tryptophan. A D gene is named only where the DNA matches it firmly. Clone size is given for some rows only: seen once, a few or many times, or a class if the clone is expanded.

clone_size j_call d_call v_call cdr3_length cdr3_aa cdr3_nt
once TRBJ2-7 NA TRBV10-2 18 CASSERLSRDTQSYEQYF TGCGCCAGCAGTGAGAGATTATCCCGGGACACCCAATCCTACGAGCAGTACTTC
NA TRBJ2-2 NA TRBV5-1 14 CASSLQGPTGELFF TGCGCCAGCAGTCTACAGGGTCCCACCGGGGAGCTGTTTTTT
once TRBJ2-2 NA TRBV6-5 13 CASRGGNTGELFF TGTGCCAGCAGGGGAGGAAACACCGGGGAGCTGTTTTTT
NA TRBJ2-1 NA TRBV11-2 15 CASSLDGSSYNEQFF TGTGCCAGCAGCTTAGATGGGAGCTCCTACAATGAGCAGTTCTTC
NA TRBJ1-3 NA TRBV10-2 13 CASSLDSGNTIYF TGCGCCAGCAGTTTAGACAGCGGAAACACCATATATTTT
NA TRBJ1-4 TRBD1 TRBV7-2 17 CASSLAPRQGTNEKLFF TGTGCCAGCAGCTTAGCACCCCGACAGGGGACTAATGAAAAACTGTTTTTT
NA TRBJ2-3 TRBD1 TRBV7-7 15 CASSLRQGTADTQYF TGTGCCAGCAGCCTAAGACAGGGTACGGCAGATACGCAGTATTTT
NA TRBJ2-7 TRBD1 TRBV6-1 15 CASSDRDRATYEQYF TGTGCCAGCAGTGACCGGGACAGGGCCACCTACGAGCAGTACTTC
NA TRBJ2-3 TRBD2 TRBV11-2 15 CASSLTSGNTDTQYF TGTGCCAGCAGCTTGACTAGCGGGAACACAGATACGCAGTATTTT
NA TRBJ1-4 NA TRBV28 15 CASSLGLANNEKLFF TGTGCCAGCAGTTTAGGACTGGCCAATAATGAAAAACTGTTTTTT
NA TRBJ2-7 NA TRBV5-1 11 CASSTGQEQYF TGCGCCAGCAGCACCGGACAGGAGCAGTACTTC
once TRBJ1-4 NA TRBV28 14 CASSSTGFDEKLFF TGTGCCAGCAGCTCAACAGGGTTTGATGAAAAACTGTTTTTT
NA TRBJ1-3 NA TRBV9 16 CASSAPRVRERNTIYF TGTGCCAGCAGCGCCCCCCGGGTGAGAGAGAGAAACACCATATATTTT
NA TRBJ2-7 TRBD2 TRBV6-5 14 CASSLAGKPYEQYF TGTGCCAGCAGCCTAGCGGGGAAACCCTACGAGCAGTACTTC
NA TRBJ2-3 TRBD2 TRBV19 17 CASSPDRGGGGADTQYF TGTGCCAGTAGTCCGGATCGGGGCGGGGGAGGTGCAGATACGCAGTATTTT
NA TRBJ1-1 NA TRBV5-4 12 CASSFTSTEAFF TGTGCCAGCAGCTTTACCAGCACTGAAGCTTTCTTT
NA TRBJ2-2 TRBD1 TRBV28 17 CASNTGGEPSNTGELFF TGTGCCAGCAATACAGGGGGCGAGCCCTCGAACACCGGGGAGCTGTTTTTT
NA TRBJ2-3 NA TRBV19 14 CASSAADRKDTQYF TGTGCCAGTAGCGCCGCCGACAGAAAAGATACGCAGTATTTT
NA TRBJ2-7 TRBD1 TRBV10-3 17 CAISAGSGTGGSYEQYF TGTGCCATCAGTGCCGGTTCCGGGACAGGGGGCTCCTACGAGCAGTACTTC
NA TRBJ2-2 NA TRBV3-1/TRBV3-2 14 CASSTTPNTGELFF TGTGCCAGCAGCACGACACCGAACACCGGGGAGCTGTTTTTT
NA TRBJ1-1 TRBD1 TRBV3-1/TRBV3-2 17 CASSRGEVVAGGTEAFF TGTGCCAGCAGCCGCGGAGAAGTGGTGGCAGGGGGCACTGAAGCTTTCTTT
NA TRBJ1-4 TRBD1 TRBV18 14 CASSPGQVNEKLFF TGTGCCAGCTCACCCGGACAGGTTAATGAAAAACTGTTTTTT
NA TRBJ1-5 TRBD1 TRBV27 13 CASSDDRGQPQHF TGTGCCAGCAGTGACGACAGGGGTCAGCCCCAGCATTTT
NA TRBJ1-5 TRBD1 TRBV27 13 CASRDRVNQPQHF TGTGCCAGCAGGGACAGGGTCAATCAGCCCCAGCATTTT
few TRBJ2-1 TRBD2 TRBV10-1 15 CASSEGTSGYNEQFF TGCGCCAGCAGTGAGGGGACTAGCGGTTACAATGAGCAGTTCTTC
once TRBJ2-7 NA TRBV19 14 CAPPSADPGYEQYF TGTGCCCCTCCCTCGGCCGACCCCGGGTACGAGCAGTACTTC
once TRBJ1-1 NA TRBV7-9 14 CASSRDAGVPEAFF TGTGCCAGCAGCCGGGACGCGGGGGTCCCTGAAGCTTTCTTT
NA TRBJ2-7 NA TRBV6-5 12 CASSQDTYEQYF TGTGCCAGCAGCCAGGACACCTACGAGCAGTACTTC
NA TRBJ2-2 TRBD1 TRBV12-5 17 CASGSLGQLTHTGELFF TGTGCTAGTGGTTCCTTGGGACAGCTGACCCACACCGGGGAGCTGTTTTTT
NA TRBJ1-3 NA TRBV7-9 12 CASSREGNTIYF TGTGCCAGCAGCCGGGAAGGGAACACCATATATTTT
NA TRBJ2-7 NA TRBV11-3 13 CASSPTGSYEQYF TGTGCCAGCAGCCCTACAGGCTCCTACGAGCAGTACTTC
NA TRBJ1-4 NA TRBV12-3/TRBV12-4 13 CASSFGGYEKLFF TGTGCCAGCAGTTTCGGGGGTTATGAAAAACTGTTTTTT
NA TRBJ2-2 TRBD2 TRBV6-5 14 CASWGGANTGELFF TGTGCCAGCTGGGGGGGGGCGAACACCGGGGAGCTGTTTTTT